These 31 T cell receptor beta chains were all obtained from the same sample, sequenced in a study of blood T cell repertoires in COVID-19. This table comes from immunoSEQ multiplex PCR, and its TCRdb copy is limited to in-frame clones, with some not included. The data hold 350,000 to 450,000 clones, with 75% to 90% observed a single time. What was sequenced was PBMCs or T cells enriched from blood (not recorded which). The receptors were gathered from a man aged 25-45 years who had recovered from COVID-19.

The chain is built from TRBV4-2 and TRBJ2-7; D ambiguous. CDR1 and CDR2 from the germline V gene are LGHNA and YNFKEQ. V was cut by 0 bases and J by 3 bases, with 15 bases left in between. The CDR3 has 16 residues. As DNA, the CDR3 is TGTGCCAGCAGCCAAGATCGAGCTGCGTCCCTCTACGAGCAGTACTTC. Amino acids: CASSQDRAASLYEQYF.

V usage is TRBV27 and J usage is TRBJ1-4, with D hard to call. The ends were cut back, 8 bases at V and 8 bases at J, with 9 bases in the middle. Germline CDR1 and CDR2: MNHEY and SMNVEV (reference sequence). CDR3 length: 11 amino acids. The CDR3 bases are TGTGCCAGCGGACTGACGGAAAAACTGTTTTTT. It specifies CASGLTEKLFF.

A note on this clone: The same CDR3 is also encoded by other DNA sequences in this sample. The rearrangement joins TRBV18 to TRBJ1-2, with D possibly matching TRBD1 (5 bases). In germline, CDR1 is KGHSH, CDR2 LQKENI. V lost 2 bases and J lost 5, with 9 bases in between. The CDR3 runs to 13 residues. The CDR3 spells CASSPDSNYGYTF. CDR3 in DNA: TGTGCCAGCTCACCAGACAGCAATTATGGCTACACCTTC.

This clone was detected a few times. The chain recombines TRBV28 with TRBJ2-7; D is unclear. The V gene lost 2 bases and the J gene lost 1 base, with 12 bases spanning the gap. This CDR3 region has 15 residues. CDR1 and CDR2 (germline): MDHEN, SYDVKM. The CDR3 spells CASSLSWAESYEQYF. The CDR3, as DNA: TGTGCCAGCAGTTTAAGTTGGGCAGAGTCCTACGAGCAGTACTTC.

This clone is a singleton in its sample. This sequence joins TRBV28 and TRBJ2-3; D is possibly TRBD2 (6 bases). Germline V lookup: CDR1 MDHEN, CDR2 SYDVKM. With 8 bases removed from V and 4 bases from J, the gap between germline ends came to 13 bases. The CDR3 covers 13 residues. CDR3 protein: CASGTQRADTQYF. The CDR3 DNA is TGTGCCAGCGGGACTCAGCGTGCAGATACGCAGTATTTT.

The genes are TRBV19 and TRBJ2-3; the D gene is possibly TRBD2 (6 bases). The germline CDR1 and CDR2 sequences are LNHDA and SQIVND (reference sequence). Trimming shortened V by 4 bases and J by 6 bases, and 20 bases separated the two germline ends. The CDR3 has 16 amino acids. As DNA, the CDR3 is TGTGCCAGTAGTACTCCGGGACTTTCATATATCGATACGCAGTATTTT. It encodes CASSTPGLSYIDTQYF.

The V gene is TRBV5-1, the J gene TRBJ2-2; no clear D gene. V was shortened by 1 base and J by 6 bases, with 13 bases between the two germline ends. Germline V gives CDR1 SGHRS, CDR2 YFSETQ. CDR3 length: 15 residues. CDR3 amino acids: CASSLNPKSSGELFF. CDR3 nucleotides: TGCGCCAGCAGCTTGAATCCGAAGAGCTCCGGGGAGCTGTTTTTT.

The V gene is TRBV6-4, the J gene TRBJ1-2; D not certain. V lost 7 bases, J lost 7 bases, and 7 bases lay in between. The CDR3 sequence is 10 residues long. Germline CDR1 and CDR2: MRHNA and SNTAGT. DNA for the CDR3: TGTGCCAGCACCCGACTTGGCTACACCTTC. Translating it yields CASTRLGYTF.

The V gene is TRBV7-8, the J gene TRBJ2-1; no reliable D call. This CDR3 comprises 11 residues. Germline-derived CDR1 and CDR2 are SGHVS and FQNEAQ. V was cut by 3 bases and J by 7 bases, with 4 bases left in between. Here the CDR3 DNA reads TGTGCCAGCAGCTTCCTAAATGAGCAGTTCTTC. Its protein product is CASSFLNEQFF.

This chain uses TRBV10-1 with TRBJ1-6, with 9 bases fitting TRBD1. CDR1 and CDR2 (germline): WNHNN, SYGVQD (reference sequence). This CDR3 has 15 residues. The CDR3 bases are TGCACCAAGAGTTTACCGGGACAGGGTAATTCACCCCTCCACTTT. Encoded protein: CTKSLPGQGNSPLHF.

V and J are TRBV29-1 and TRBJ2-7, with 9 bases identical to TRBD1. CDR1 is SQVTM and CDR2 is ANQGSEA in the germline V gene. J gave up 5 bases and V 6 bases, and 8 bases lay outside the gene matches. This CDR3 spans 13 amino acids. CDR3: CSVDPGQGHEQYF. The CDR3 DNA follows: TGCAGCGTCGACCCGGGACAGGGCCACGAGCAGTACTTC.

The chain carries TRBV19 and TRBJ1-4; D is unresolved. V was clipped by 6 bases and J by 8 bases, with 10 bases between them. The CDR3 extends over 12 amino acids. CDR1 is LNHDA and CDR2 is SQIVND in the germline V gene (reference sequence). CDR3: CASSDMAEKLFF. CDR3 bases: TGTGCCAGTAGCGACATGGCCGAAAAACTGTTTTTT. The full variable domain, completed using reference TRBV19 and TRBJ1-4, is DGGITQSPKYLFRKEGQNVTLSCEQNLNHDAMYWYRQDPGQGLRLIYYSQIVNDFQKGDIAEGYSVSREKKESFPLTVTSAQKNPTAFYLCASSDMAEKLFFGSGTQLSVL.

The CDR3 reads CASSRGGTGEAFF. The CDR3 nucleotides read TGTGCCAGCTCACGAGGGGGAACGGGTGAAGCTTTCTTT. The chain combines TRBV18 with TRBJ1-1, with a tentative D call TRBD1 (6 bases). This CDR3 spans 13 amino acids. Per the germline V gene, CDR1 is KGHSH and CDR2 is LQKENI. The ends were cut back, 4 bases at V and 7 bases at J, with 13 bases in the middle.

The rearrangement links TRBV28 to TRBJ1-1; possible D gene TRBD1, 5 bases. Trimming pared 4 bases from V and 10 bases from J, leaving 10 bases between. Germline CDR1 MDHEN, CDR2 SYDVKM. This CDR3 is 11 amino acids long. CDR3 sequence (DNA): TGTGCCAGCAGTTCGTATAGGGGAGCTTTCTTT. Protein: CASSSYRGAFF.

The V call is TRBV19, the J call TRBJ1-3, with D unresolved. CDR1 is LNHDA, CDR2 SQIVND, per germline (reference sequence). Trimming cost V 7 bases and J 1 base, with 14 bases left between them. The CDR3 loop spans 15 amino acids. The CDR3 coding sequence is TGTGCCAGTATGGGCTTCTCACGATCTGGAAACACCATATATTTT. Protein sequence: CASMGFSRSGNTIYF.

V gene TRBV19 combines with J gene TRBJ2-7; TRBD1 matches at 8 bases. Germline V CDR1 and CDR2: LNHDA, SQIVND (reference sequence). Trimming removed 7 bases from V and 3 bases from J; junction bases left unmatched: 5. The CDR3 runs 13 residues. The DNA for the CDR3 is TGTGCCAGTACCCCTGGGACAGGCTACGAGCAGTACTTC. Amino acid sequence: CASTPGTGYEQYF.

The V call is TRBV2, the J call TRBJ2-1, with 7 bases identical to TRBD2. CDR3 length equals 14 residues. With V trimmed by 3 bases and J by 8 bases, 7 bases remained unmatched. Germline values: CDR1 SNHLY, CDR2 FYNNEI. DNA of the CDR3: TGTGCCAGCAGTGAGCGGGAGAAGGAATATGAGCAGTTCTTC. Amino acid sequence: CASSEREKEYEQFF.

The V and J genes are TRBV6-5 and TRBJ2-2; TRBD2 matches 9 bases. Germline trimming cut 4 bases from V and 4 bases from J; bases unmatched to any gene: 4. The germline V gene encodes CDR1 MNHEY and CDR2 SVGAGI. The CDR3 contains 15 residues. The CDR3 nucleotides are TGTGCCAGCAGTTGGAGTAGCGGGAGCACCGGGGAGCTGTTTTTT. Amino acids: CASSWSSGSTGELFF.

The rearrangement joins TRBV29-1 to TRBJ1-1; D remains unclear. Trimming cost V 3 bases and J 10 bases, with 15 bases left between them. CDR1 and CDR2 (germline): SQVTM, ANQGSEA. This CDR3 has 12 residues. The CDR3 bases are TGCAGCGTTGACGCGGACTGGGATGGAGCTTTCTTT. It codes for CSVDADWDGAFF.

The rearrangement links TRBV5-1 to TRBJ2-2, with D perhaps matching TRBD2 (5 bases). The germline gives CDR1 SGHRS, CDR2 YFSETQ. V was shortened by 4 bases and J by 5 bases, with 12 bases between the two germline ends. This CDR3 is built from 14 residues. CDR3 amino acids: CASSSTSFTGELFF. The CDR3 DNA reads TGCGCCAGCAGCAGCACTAGTTTTACCGGGGAGCTGTTTTTT.

This clone was recorded once. The chain is built from TRBV7-2 and TRBJ2-3, with TRBD2 matching over 15 bases. The germline V gene has CDR1 SGHTA and CDR2 FQGNSA. The trim removed 4 bases at V and 2 bases at J, leaving 7 bases unmatched. The CDR3 spans 18 residues. DNA for the CDR3: TGTGCCAGCAGCTCCCGGGGACTAGCGGGAGGAACCACAGATACGCAGTATTTT. Its translation: CASSSRGLAGGTTDTQYF.

In this sample, this clone turned up once. This chain joins TRBV2 and TRBJ2-7, with D tentatively TRBD2 (6 bases). The germline V gene encodes CDR1 SNHLY and CDR2 FYNNEI. There are 13 residues in the CDR3. V was cut by 7 bases and J by 7 bases, with 17 bases left in between. CDR3 loop: CASITGPSEEQYF. Here the CDR3 DNA reads TGTGCCAGCATAACCGGTCCTAGCGAAGAGCAGTACTTC.

The chain links TRBV19 to TRBJ2-2; 11 nucleotides align to TRBD1. Germline CDR1 and CDR2: LNHDA and SQIVND (reference sequence). The length of the CDR3 is 14 residues. Trimming removed 6 bases from V and 4 bases from J; junction bases left unmatched: 1. CDR3 sequence reads: CASRDRGRTGELFF. CDR3 bases: TGTGCCAGTAGGGACAGGGGGCGCACCGGGGAGCTGTTTTTT.

The chain links TRBV6-5 to TRBJ2-1, with 8 positions matching TRBD1. Looked up from germline, CDR1 is MNHEY and CDR2 is SVGAGI. This CDR3 comprises 14 residues. V dropped 6 bases and J dropped 10; count of bases not matched to a gene: 11. CDR3 amino acids: CASRGQASGWEQFF. The CDR3 DNA is TGTGCCAGCAGGGGACAGGCCAGCGGTTGGGAGCAGTTCTTC.

The chain has TRBV5-1 and TRBJ2-6; 8 positions agree with TRBD1. The V and J ends lost 5 bases and 4 bases, in that order; junction bases with no gene match: 14. The CDR3 is 18 amino acids. The germline V gene encodes CDR1 SGHRS and CDR2 YFSETQ. The CDR3 bases are TGCGCCAGCAGTGGGACAGGACAAGGGGCAGCGGGGGCCAACGTCCTGACTTTC. It yields the protein CASSGTGQGAAGANVLTF.

The V gene is TRBV5-1, the J gene TRBJ2-2; TRBD2 matches at 14 bases. Germline CDR1 and CDR2: SGHRS and YFSETQ. Trimming removed 3 bases from V and 5 bases from J; junction bases left unmatched: 6. The CDR3 extends over 17 amino acids. The CDR3 sequence is CASSSGLAGVQTGELFF. CDR3 nucleotide sequence: TGCGCCAGCAGCTCGGGACTAGCGGGAGTCCAAACCGGGGAGCTGTTTTTT. The full variable domain, its missing parts supplied by reference TRBV5-1 and TRBJ2-2, is KAGVTQTPRYLIKTRGQQVTLSCSPISGHRSVSWYQQTPGQGLQFLFEYFSETQRNKGNFPGRFSGRQFSNSRSEMNVSTLELGDSALYLCASSSGLAGVQTGELFFGEGSRLTVL.

The V call is TRBV28, the J call TRBJ1-6; 10 bases fit TRBD1. Germline V gene data show CDR1 as MDHEN and CDR2 as SYDVKM. The ends lost 4 bases at V and 5 bases at J; junction bases unmatched: 5. The CDR3 covers 16 residues. The CDR3 reads CASSWGGTGDNSPLHF. The CDR3 DNA reads as TGTGCCAGCAGTTGGGGGGGGACAGGGGATAATTCACCCCTCCACTTT.

The CDR3 spells CASSSVETTQYF. The CDR3 DNA sequence: TGTGCCAGCAGTTCCGTAGAAACTACGCAGTATTTT. The V and J genes are TRBV5-4 and TRBJ2-3; no reliable D call. The CDR3 contains 12 residues. The V end lost 5 bases, the J end lost 8 bases, and 12 bases lay between the germline ends. The V gene's germline CDR1 is SGHNT and CDR2 YYREEE (reference sequence).

The V call is TRBV6-5, the J call TRBJ2-2; D remains unclear. CDR3 length equals 16 residues. Trimming took 4 bases from V and 1 from J, leaving 13 bases between them. Per germline, CDR1 MNHEY and CDR2 SVGAGI. CDR3 DNA sequence: TGTGCCAGCAGTTCACGACGGGTACTGAACACCGGGGAGCTGTTTTTT. Its protein product is CASSSRRVLNTGELFF.

This chain joins TRBV5-4 and TRBJ2-5; 8 bases are a match to TRBD2. The germline CDR1 and CDR2 sequences are SGHNT and YYREEE (reference sequence). V dropped 3 bases and J dropped 6; count of bases not matched to a gene: 10. The CDR3 consists of 15 residues. The CDR3: CASSSGLADVKTQYF. The CDR3 DNA sequence: TGTGCCAGCAGCTCCGGACTAGCTGATGTGAAGACCCAGTACTTC.

The chain joins TRBV19 to TRBJ1-5; TRBD1 agrees at 9 bases. V gave up 5 bases and J gave up 4 bases; unmatched junction bases: 9. The CDR3 is 16 residues long. Germline V gene lookup returns CDR1 LNHDA and CDR2 SQIVND (reference sequence). In nucleotides, the CDR3 is TGTGCCAGTAGTGTCACAGGGGGCGTAGGGAATCAGCCCCAGCATTTT. Protein: CASSVTGGVGNQPQHF.